The subject of this entry is one T cell receptor beta chain. Its target is not known. After removal of 6 bases from V and 2 bases from J, the junction contained 5 bases not matched to a gene. This CDR3 is built from 17 residues. The germline gives CDR1 KGHSH, CDR2 LQKENI. This specimen belongs to a study of long-term antiretroviral therapy in people with HIV. Findings and limits, study-wide: Once patients were on ART, diversity went higher but still fell short of transplant donor controls. Versus controls, repertoires in people with HIV had narrower CDR3 length ranges.

Researchers report immunoSEQ v3.0 was run at survey level. Libraries were prepared by immunoSEQ multiplex PCR; TCRdb keeps only in-frame clonotypes and omits some of them. The sample shows 45,000 to 50,000 clones, under 90% of them seen only once. This clonotype was sampled from a woman under 30 with HIV. V is TRBV18 and J is TRBJ2-6; 12 positions match TRBD1. Here the sequenced sample was unsorted PBMCs, taken 0.8 years after starting antiretroviral therapy. The CDR3: CASSSGTGGTGANVLTF. The CDR3 nucleotides are TGTGCCAGCTCTTCCGGGACAGGGGGCACTGGGGCCAACGTCCTGACTTTC.